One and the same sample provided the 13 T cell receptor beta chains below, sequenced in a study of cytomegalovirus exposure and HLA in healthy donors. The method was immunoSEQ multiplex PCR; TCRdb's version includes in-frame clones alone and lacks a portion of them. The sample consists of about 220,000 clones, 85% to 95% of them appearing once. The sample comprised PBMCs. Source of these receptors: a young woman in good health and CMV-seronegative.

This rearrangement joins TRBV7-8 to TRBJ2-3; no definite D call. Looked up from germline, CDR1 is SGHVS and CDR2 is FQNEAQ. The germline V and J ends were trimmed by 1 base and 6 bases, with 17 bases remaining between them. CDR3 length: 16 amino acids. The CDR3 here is CASSLGRAPFGDTQYF. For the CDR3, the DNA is TGTGCCAGCAGCTTAGGGAGAGCCCCCTTTGGGGATACGCAGTATTTT.

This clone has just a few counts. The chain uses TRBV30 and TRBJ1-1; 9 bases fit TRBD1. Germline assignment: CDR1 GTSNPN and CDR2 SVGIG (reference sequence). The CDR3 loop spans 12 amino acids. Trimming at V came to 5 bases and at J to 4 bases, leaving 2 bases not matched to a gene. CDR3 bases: TGTGCCTGGGAACAGGGGGCCACTGAAGCTTTCTTT. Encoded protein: CAWEQGATEAFF.

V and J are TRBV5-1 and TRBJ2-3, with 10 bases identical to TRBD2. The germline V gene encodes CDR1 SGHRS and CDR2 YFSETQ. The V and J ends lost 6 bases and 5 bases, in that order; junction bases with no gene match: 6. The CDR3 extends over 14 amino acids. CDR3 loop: CASTLAGNQDTQYF. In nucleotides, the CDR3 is TGCGCCAGCACACTAGCGGGGAACCAAGATACGCAGTATTTT.

The CDR3 DNA sequence: TGTGCCAGCAGTTACTCGGGACAGGGCAGGTCGAACGCTTTCTTT. It encodes CASSYSGQGRSNAFF. This rearrangement joins TRBV6-6 to TRBJ1-1; 9 bases are a match to TRBD1. The ends lost 0 bases at V and 11 bases at J; junction bases unmatched: 10. The length of the CDR3 is 15 residues. From germline, CDR1 is MNHNY and CDR2 SVGAGI (reference sequence).

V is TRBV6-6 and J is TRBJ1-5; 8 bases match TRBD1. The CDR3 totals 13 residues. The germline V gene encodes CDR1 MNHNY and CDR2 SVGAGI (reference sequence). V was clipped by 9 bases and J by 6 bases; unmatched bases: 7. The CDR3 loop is CASIQGVGQPQHF. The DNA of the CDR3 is TGTGCCAGTATACAGGGGGTTGGTCAGCCCCAGCATTTT.

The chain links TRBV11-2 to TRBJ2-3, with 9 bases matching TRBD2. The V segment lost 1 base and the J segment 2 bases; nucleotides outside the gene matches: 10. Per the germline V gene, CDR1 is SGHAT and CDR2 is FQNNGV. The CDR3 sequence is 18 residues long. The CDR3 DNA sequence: TGTGCCAGCAGCTTAGTAGGGGCGGGAGGGCCTGACACAGATACGCAGTATTTT. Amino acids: CASSLVGAGGPDTDTQYF.

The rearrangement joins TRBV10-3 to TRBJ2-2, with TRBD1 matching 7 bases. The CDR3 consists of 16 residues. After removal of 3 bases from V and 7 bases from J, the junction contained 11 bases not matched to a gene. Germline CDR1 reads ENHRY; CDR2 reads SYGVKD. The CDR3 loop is CAISDPRGRGNGELFF. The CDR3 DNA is TGTGCCATCAGTGACCCGCGCGGCAGGGGGAACGGGGAGCTGTTTTTT.

CDR3 sequence: CASSVRTGFGWGNTEAFF. DNA of the CDR3: TGTGCCAGCTCAGTACGGACAGGGTTCGGTTGGGGAAACACTGAAGCTTTCTTT. The J gene is TRBJ1-1, the V gene TRBV18; 8 bases are shared with TRBD1. V shed 5 bases, J shed 2 bases, and the junction held 16 bases outside the gene matches. Germline CDR1 and CDR2: KGHSH and LQKENI. The length of the CDR3 is 18 residues. The variable domain in full, with the rest retrieved from reference TRBV18 and TRBJ1-1, is NAGVMQNPRHLVRRRGQEARLRCSPMKGHSHVYWYRQLPEEGLKFMVYLQKENIIDESGMPKERFSAEFPKEGPSILRIQQVVRGDSAAYFCASSVRTGFGWGNTEAFFGQGTRLTVV.

This CDR3 reads CASNAAVPLGYTF. Written as DNA, the CDR3 is TGTGCCAGTAATGCGGCGGTCCCGCTTGGCTACACCTTC. V usage is TRBV19 and J usage is TRBJ1-2; D unresolved. The V gene lost 7 bases and the J gene lost 7 bases, with 16 bases spanning the gap. Germline CDR1 is LNHDA and CDR2 is SQIVND (reference sequence). The CDR3 is made up of 13 amino acids.

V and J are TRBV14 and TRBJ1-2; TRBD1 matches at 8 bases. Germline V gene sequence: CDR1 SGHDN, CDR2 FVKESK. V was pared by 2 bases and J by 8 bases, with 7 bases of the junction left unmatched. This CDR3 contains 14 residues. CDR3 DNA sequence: TGTGCCAGCAGCCAACTGACAGGGGCCGCGGGCTACACCTTC. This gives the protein CASSQLTGAAGYTF.

CDR3 protein: CSAATGGDSGLHF. In DNA form, the CDR3 reads TGCAGCGCCGCGACAGGGGGGGATTCGGGCCTCCACTTT. V usage is TRBV29-1 and J usage is TRBJ1-6; 9 nucleotides match TRBD1. Looked up from germline, CDR1 is SQVTM and CDR2 is ANQGSEA. V was pared by 7 bases and J by 15 bases, with 13 bases of the junction left unmatched. The CDR3 is 13 residues long.

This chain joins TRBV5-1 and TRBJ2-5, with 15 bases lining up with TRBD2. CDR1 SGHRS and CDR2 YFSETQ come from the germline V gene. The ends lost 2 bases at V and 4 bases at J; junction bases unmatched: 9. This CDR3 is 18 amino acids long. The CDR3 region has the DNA TGCGCCAGCAGCTTTAGGACTAGCGGGAGGGCCGTTACAGAGACCCAGTACTTC. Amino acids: CASSFRTSGRAVTETQYF.

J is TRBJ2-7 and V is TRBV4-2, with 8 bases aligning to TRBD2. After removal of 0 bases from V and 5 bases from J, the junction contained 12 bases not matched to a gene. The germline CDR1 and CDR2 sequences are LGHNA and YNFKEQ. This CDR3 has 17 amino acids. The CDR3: CASSQDPPGRGAHEQYF. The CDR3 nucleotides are TGTGCCAGCAGCCAAGATCCCCCCGGGAGGGGGGCCCACGAGCAGTACTTC.